One sample yielded the 32 T cell receptor beta chains listed below, sequenced in a study of T cell responses to AZD1222 COVID-19 vaccine. Here immunoSEQ multiplex PCR was the method, and the copy in TCRdb shows in-frame clones only, minus some. Of approximately 190,000 clones in the sample, roughly 90% were seen once. The material was peripheral blood, obtained on day 0 of AZD1222 vaccination. The receptors stem from an adult in good health.

This clone was observed a few times. This chain joins TRBV5-4 and TRBJ2-3, with D hard to call. The CDR3 has 11 amino acids. The germline V gene has CDR1 SGHNT and CDR2 YYREEE (reference sequence). V lost 2 bases, J lost 4 bases, and 2 bases lay in between. CDR3 protein: CASSFADTQYF. The CDR3 DNA sequence: TGTGCCAGCAGCTTCGCAGATACGCAGTATTTT.

This clone was observed a few times. V gene TRBV20-1 combines with J gene TRBJ2-7; 7 nucleotides agree with TRBD2. Germline CDR1 is DFQATT and CDR2 is SNEGSKA (reference sequence). The CDR3 is 11 residues long. V gave up 5 bases and J gave up 6 bases; unmatched junction bases: 4. CDR3 residues: CSALTSFEQYF. Written as DNA, the CDR3 is TGCAGTGCTTTGACTAGCTTCGAGCAGTACTTC.

The V gene is TRBV11-2, the J gene TRBJ2-2; D may be TRBD1 (5 bases). V was trimmed by 5 bases and J by 1 base, leaving 11 bases between them. CDR1 and CDR2 (germline): SGHAT, FQNNGV. The CDR3 spans 15 residues. CDR3 in amino acids: CASSNRRGNTGELFF. As DNA, the CDR3 is TGTGCCAGCAGCAACCGTAGGGGGAACACCGGGGAGCTGTTTTTT. Combining the CDR3 with reference TRBV11-2 and TRBJ2-2 gives the whole variable domain EAGVAQSPRYKIIEKRQSVAFWCNPISGHATLYWYQQILGQGPKLLIQFQNNGVVDDSQLPKDRFSAERLKGVDSTLKIQPAKLEDSAVYLCASSNRRGNTGELFFGEGSRLTVL.

The genes are TRBV28 and TRBJ1-3; D unclear. V lost 5 bases and J lost 0, with 11 bases in between. Germline loops: CDR1 MDHEN, CDR2 SYDVKM. The CDR3 spans 15 residues. The CDR3 is CASSPTERSGNTIYF. For the CDR3, the DNA is TGTGCCAGCAGTCCTACAGAACGCTCTGGAAACACCATATATTTT.

The J gene is TRBJ2-2, the V gene TRBV4-3, with a tentative D call TRBD2 (5 bases). Trimming took off 4 bases at V and 5 bases at J, with 20 bases between the two ends. The germline CDR1 and CDR2 sequences are LGHNA and YSLEER. This CDR3 has 17 residues. The CDR3 spells CASSRKTGSVRTGELFF. CDR3 sequence (DNA): TGCGCCAGCAGCCGCAAGACGGGGTCTGTGAGGACCGGGGAGCTGTTTTTT.

This chain joins TRBV7-3 and TRBJ2-5, with D possibly being TRBD1 (5 bases). V was clipped by 3 bases and J by 5 bases, with 7 bases between them. The CDR3 contains 12 residues. CDR1 and CDR2 (germline): SGHTA, FQGTGA. The CDR3, as DNA: TGTGCCAGCAGCTTGTGGGGCGAGACCCAGTACTTC. It yields the protein CASSLWGETQYF.

The rearrangement joins TRBV2 to TRBJ1-1; perhaps TRBD1 as D (6 bases). V lost 7 bases and J 0 bases, leaving 9 bases between the germline ends. CDR3 length equals 13 residues. Germline V lookup: CDR1 SNHLY, CDR2 FYNNEI. CDR3 sequence: CASTQGMNTEAFF. CDR3 coding DNA: TGTGCCAGCACTCAGGGGATGAACACTGAAGCTTTCTTT.

V usage is TRBV7-2 and J usage is TRBJ2-7, with TRBD2 identical over 7 bases. The CDR3 is 14 amino acids. Germline loops: CDR1 SGHTA, CDR2 FQGNSA. Trimming removed 1 base from V and 4 bases from J; junction bases left unmatched: 4. The CDR3 DNA reads TGTGCCAGCAGCTTAGGGCTAGCGGCGTACGAGCAGTACTTC. Its translation is CASSLGLAAYEQYF.

The chain uses TRBV3-1 (or the pseudogene TRBV3-2) and TRBJ1-6; a weak D match, TRBD1 (5 bases). Germline V gene data show CDR1 as LGHDT and CDR2 as YNNKEL (reference sequence). This CDR3 comprises 16 residues. The V end lost 4 bases, the J end lost 8 bases, and 18 bases lay between the germline ends. CDR3: CASSPLGAYLDSPLHF. Here the CDR3 DNA reads TGTGCCAGCAGCCCCCTCGGGGCCTATCTAGATTCACCCCTCCACTTT.

The rearrangement joins TRBV20-1 to TRBJ1-1; no firm D call. Trimming stripped 3 bases from V and 2 bases from J, with 13 bases between. CDR1 is DFQATT and CDR2 is SNEGSKA in the germline V gene (reference sequence). The CDR3 is 14 residues long. CDR3 coding DNA: TGCAGTGCTAGTTCTCCAGGTTCAAACACTGAAGCTTTCTTT. Translation gives CSASSPGSNTEAFF.

V usage is TRBV11-2 and J usage is TRBJ1-5; 8 bases agree with TRBD1. The germline gives CDR1 SGHAT, CDR2 FQNNGV. The CDR3 spans 14 residues. V shed 5 bases, J shed 7 bases, and the junction held 7 bases outside the gene matches. The CDR3 sequence is CASSQDREIQPQHF. CDR3 in DNA: TGTGCCAGCAGCCAGGACAGGGAAATCCAGCCCCAGCATTTT.

V and J are TRBV14 and TRBJ2-1; perhaps D is TRBD1 or TRBD2 (5 bases each). Per germline, CDR1 SGHDN and CDR2 FVKESK. V was shortened by 4 bases and J by 0 bases, with 7 bases between the two germline ends. The CDR3 is 14 residues long. CDR3 amino acids: CASSRGGSYNEQFF. Written as DNA, the CDR3 is TGTGCCAGCAGCCGTGGGGGCTCCTACAATGAGCAGTTCTTC. Full variable domain (missing parts from reference TRBV14 and TRBJ2-1): EAGVTQFPSHSVIEKGQTVTLRCDPISGHDNLYWYRRVMGKEIKFLLHFVKESKQDESGMPNNRFLAERTGGTYSTLKVQPAELEDSGVYFCASSRGGSYNEQFFGPGTRLTVL.

V is TRBV2 and J is TRBJ1-6; possibly TRBD1 for D (5 bases). The germline gives CDR1 SNHLY, CDR2 FYNNEI. The CDR3 loop spans 16 amino acids. V gave up 3 bases and J gave up 0 bases, with 9 bases separating them. Here the CDR3 DNA reads TGTGCCAGCAGTGAGGAGGGGAGCTCCTATAATTCACCCCTCCACTTT. The encoded protein is CASSEEGSSYNSPLHF.

The chain combines TRBV2 with TRBJ1-4; 7 bases are a match to TRBD1. Germline assignment: CDR1 SNHLY and CDR2 FYNNEI. After removal of 7 bases from V and 3 bases from J, the junction contained 14 bases not matched to a gene. The CDR3 has 17 amino acids. CDR3 in amino acids: CASIWWGPGQANEKLFF. The DNA for the CDR3 is TGTGCCAGCATTTGGTGGGGACCAGGACAGGCTAATGAAAAACTGTTTTTT.

The chain uses TRBV12-5 and TRBJ2-7; D might be TRBD1 or TRBD2, each matching 5 bases. Germline V lookup: CDR1 LGHNT, CDR2 FRNRAP. This CDR3 has 11 amino acids. Trimming shortened V by 4 bases and J by 7 bases, and 8 bases separated the two germline ends. CDR3 DNA sequence: TGTGCTAGTGGTTCCTGGGGGGAGCAGTACTTC. It is translated as CASGSWGEQYF.

V gene TRBV5-4 combines with J gene TRBJ1-6; no reliable D call. The germline gives CDR1 SGHNT, CDR2 YYREEE (reference sequence). V was clipped by 0 bases and J by 10 bases, with 11 bases between them. The CDR3 runs 14 residues. CDR3 nucleotide sequence: TGTGCCAGCAGCTTGGCCGACACCTTGTCACCCCTCCACTTT. Translation: CASSLADTLSPLHF.

J is TRBJ2-1 and V is TRBV27, with D possibly being TRBD1 (5 bases). The germline CDR1 and CDR2 sequences are MNHEY and SMNVEV (reference sequence). The CDR3 is 13 amino acids. V lost 10 bases, J lost 6 bases, and 16 bases lay in between. The chain's CDR3 is CATASGAVNEQFF. CDR3 in DNA: TGTGCCACCGCCAGTGGGGCAGTCAATGAGCAGTTCTTC.

The chain carries TRBV7-2 and TRBJ2-6; weak D call: TRBD1 (6 bases). The CDR3 extends over 18 amino acids. Trimming removed 5 bases from V and 0 bases from J, with 17 bases in between. The germline gives CDR1 SGHTA, CDR2 FQGNSA. The CDR3 here is CASSHTGTGLSGANVLTF. CDR3 nucleotides: TGTGCCAGCAGCCATACAGGGACGGGCCTCTCTGGGGCCAACGTCCTGACTTTC.

V usage is TRBV14 and J usage is TRBJ2-3, with 7 bases that match TRBD2. V gave up 0 bases and J gave up 2 bases; unmatched junction bases: 2. This CDR3 is built from 15 residues. Per germline, CDR1 SGHDN and CDR2 FVKESK. The CDR3 region is CASSQEGGYTDTQYF. DNA for the CDR3: TGTGCCAGCAGCCAAGAGGGAGGGTACACAGATACGCAGTATTTT.

The chain has TRBV11-2 and TRBJ2-1; D ambiguous. The CDR3 consists of 14 residues. Between the trimmed V and J ends, which lost 1 base and 2 bases, there was a span of 6 bases. CDR1 and CDR2 from the germline V gene are SGHAT and FQNNGV. The CDR3 reads CASSLAFTYNEQFF. CDR3 nucleotides: TGTGCCAGCAGCTTAGCGTTCACCTACAATGAGCAGTTCTTC.

The gene calls are TRBV2 and TRBJ2-7, with TRBD1 as a possible D gene (6 bases). CDR3 length equals 13 residues. In germline, CDR1 is SNHLY, CDR2 FYNNEI. V dropped 3 bases and J dropped 5 bases, with 11 bases sitting between them. The CDR3 nucleotides are TGTGCCAGCAGTGAGACCAGGGGCAACGAGCAGTACTTC. Protein: CASSETRGNEQYF. Full variable domain (remainder filled in from reference TRBV2 and TRBJ2-7): EPEVTQTPSHQVTQMGQEVILRCVPISNHLYFYWYRQILGQKVEFLVSFYNNEISEKSEIFDDQFSVERPDGSNFTLKIRSTKLEDSAMYFCASSETRGNEQYFGPGTRLTVT.

The V gene is TRBV29-1, the J gene TRBJ1-3, with 7 positions matching TRBD1. V shed 6 bases, J shed 0 bases, and the junction held 5 bases outside the gene matches. Looked up from germline, CDR1 is SQVTM and CDR2 is ANQGSEA. The CDR3 consists of 14 residues. The CDR3 nucleotides read TGCAGCGTCGCGACAGGGAGCTCTGGAAACACCATATATTTT. Translating gives CSVATGSSGNTIYF. Full variable domain (remainder filled in from reference TRBV29-1 and TRBJ1-3): SAVISQKPSRDICQRGTSLTIQCQVDSQVTMMFWYRQQPGQSLTLIATANQGSEATYESGFVIDKFPISRPNLTFSTLTVSNMSPEDSSIYLCSVATGSSGNTIYFGEGSWLTVV.

The rearrangement uses TRBV7-8 and TRBJ1-6, with 10 positions matching TRBD1. Germline V gene data show CDR1 as SGHVS and CDR2 as FQNEAQ. V lost 1 base to trimming and J lost 5 bases; unmatched junction nucleotides: 11. CDR3 size: 19 residues. The CDR3 DNA follows: TGTGCCAGCAGCTTAGTTCAGGGGACAGGGGCGATAAATAATTCACCCCTCCACTTT. Amino acids: CASSLVQGTGAINNSPLHF.

V usage is TRBV27 and J usage is TRBJ1-2; D is unclear. In germline, CDR1 is MNHEY, CDR2 SMNVEV (reference sequence). The CDR3 consists of 16 residues. V gave up 6 bases and J gave up 3 bases, with 20 bases separating them. The DNA for the CDR3 is TGTGCCAGCAGCCGTAACGCCGGAGGGTGGGACTATGGCTACACCTTC. Its translation is CASSRNAGGWDYGYTF.

The chain is built from TRBV10-1 and TRBJ1-1; no clear D. There are 13 residues in the CDR3. The V and J ends lost 6 bases and 1 base respectively, with 9 bases between them. Germline V gene data show CDR1 as WNHNN and CDR2 as SYGVQD (reference sequence). The CDR3 region is CASRDGWNTEAFF. CDR3 nucleotides: TGCGCCAGCAGGGACGGATGGAACACTGAAGCTTTCTTT.

This chain uses TRBV28 with TRBJ1-1; 8 bases are a match to TRBD1. The CDR3 spans 17 residues. Germline V CDR1 and CDR2: MDHEN, SYDVKM. V lost 1 base and J lost 4; bases outside the gene matches: 11. CDR3 amino acids: CASSLSNGQGWSTEAFF. The CDR3 bases are TGTGCCAGCAGTTTATCGAACGGACAGGGCTGGAGCACTGAAGCTTTCTTT.

This chain joins TRBV7-3 and TRBJ1-2; D might be TRBD1 (5 bases). Germline-derived CDR1 and CDR2 are SGHTA and FQGTGA. The germline V and J ends were trimmed by 0 bases and 8 bases, with 7 bases remaining between them. CDR3 length equals 12 residues. CDR3 in DNA: TGTGCCAGCAGCTTAACGGGGGTAGGCTACACCTTC. It yields the protein CASSLTGVGYTF.

The J gene is TRBJ2-7, the V gene TRBV6-5; D perhaps matches TRBD2 (6 bases). Trimming pared 8 bases from V and 2 bases from J, leaving 16 bases between. The CDR3 sequence is 14 residues long. Germline V CDR1 and CDR2: MNHEY, SVGAGI. This CDR3 is CASSRGGTTYEQYF. The CDR3 DNA reads as TGTGCCAGCTCGCGGGGCGGAACTACCTACGAGCAGTACTTC.

The chain combines TRBV7-7 with TRBJ2-1; possibly TRBD2 for D (6 bases). V dropped 1 base and J dropped 3 bases, with 10 bases sitting between them. From germline, CDR1 is SSHAT and CDR2 FNYEAQ (reference sequence). The CDR3 has 15 amino acids. The CDR3 sequence: CASSLGGVGYNEQFF. The DNA of the CDR3 is TGTGCCAGCAGCTTAGGGGGGGTTGGCTACAATGAGCAGTTCTTC.

J is TRBJ2-2 and V is TRBV6-6; 11 nucleotides match TRBD1. V trimming: 6 bases; J trimming: 5 bases; junction bases outside the gene matches: 2. Germline CDR1 is MNHNY and CDR2 is SVGAGI (reference sequence). The CDR3 extends over 14 amino acids. The CDR3 DNA is TGTGCCAGCAGCGGACAGGGGGCGACCGGGGAGCTGTTTTTT. Its translation: CASSGQGATGELFF.

The CDR3 loop is CASSQEWAQYF. CDR3 coding DNA: TGTGCCAGCAGCCAAGAGTGGGCCCAGTACTTC. V usage is TRBV3-1 (or the pseudogene TRBV3-2) and J usage is TRBJ2-5; D not resolved. Trimming took 0 bases from V and 9 from J, leaving 5 bases between them. The CDR3 consists of 11 residues. The germline V gene has CDR1 LGHDT and CDR2 YNNKEL (reference sequence).

The J gene is TRBJ1-2, the V gene TRBV5-1; possible D gene TRBD1, 5 bases. The CDR3 consists of 13 residues. V lost 0 bases and J 7 bases, leaving 10 bases between the germline ends. Germline loops: CDR1 SGHRS, CDR2 YFSETQ. This CDR3 reads CASSLGAGGGYTF. For the CDR3, the DNA is TGCGCCAGCAGCTTGGGGGCTGGGGGTGGCTACACCTTC.